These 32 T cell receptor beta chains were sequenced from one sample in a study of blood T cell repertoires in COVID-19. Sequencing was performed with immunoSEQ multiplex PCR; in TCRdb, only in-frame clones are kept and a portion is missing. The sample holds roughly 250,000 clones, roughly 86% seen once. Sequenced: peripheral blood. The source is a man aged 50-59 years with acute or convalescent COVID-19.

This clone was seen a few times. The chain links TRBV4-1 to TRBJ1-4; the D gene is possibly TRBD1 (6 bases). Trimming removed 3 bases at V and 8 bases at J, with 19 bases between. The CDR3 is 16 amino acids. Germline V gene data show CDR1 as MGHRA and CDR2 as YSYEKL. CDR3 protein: CASSQGGGVYWEKLFF. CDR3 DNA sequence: TGCGCCAGCAGCCAGGGGGGGGGCGTTTATTGGGAAAAACTGTTTTTT.

CDR3 sequence reads: CASSITRSYNEQFF. For the CDR3, the DNA is TGTGCCAGTAGTATAACGAGGTCCTACAATGAGCAGTTCTTC. V gene TRBV19 combines with J gene TRBJ2-1; no firm D call. V lost 2 bases and J 1 base, leaving 6 bases between the germline ends. The length of the CDR3 is 14 residues. Germline CDR1 reads LNHDA; CDR2 reads SQIVND (reference sequence).

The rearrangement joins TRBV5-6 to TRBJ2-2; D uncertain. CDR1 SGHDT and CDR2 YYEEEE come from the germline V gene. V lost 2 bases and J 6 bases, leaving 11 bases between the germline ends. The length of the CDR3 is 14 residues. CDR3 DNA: TGTGCCAGCAGCTTACCAGGTTGGGCCGGGGAGCTGTTTTTT. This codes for CASSLPGWAGELFF.

The CDR3 loop is CASTTGLAGPNEQFF. For the CDR3, the DNA is TGTGCCAGCACCACCGGACTAGCTGGACCGAATGAGCAGTTCTTC. V gene TRBV9 combines with J gene TRBJ2-1, with 8 bases identical to TRBD2. The V gene end was trimmed by 6 bases and the J gene end by 7 bases; junction bases not matched to a gene: 12. Germline V gives CDR1 SGDLS, CDR2 YYNGEE. The CDR3 extends over 15 amino acids.

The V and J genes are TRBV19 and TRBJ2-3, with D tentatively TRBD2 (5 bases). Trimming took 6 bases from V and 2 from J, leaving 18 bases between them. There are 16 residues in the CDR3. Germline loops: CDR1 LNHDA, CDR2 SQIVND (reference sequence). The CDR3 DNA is TGTGCCAGTAGGCCTAGCTTTTCTACTGTCACAGATACGCAGTATTTT. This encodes CASRPSFSTVTDTQYF.

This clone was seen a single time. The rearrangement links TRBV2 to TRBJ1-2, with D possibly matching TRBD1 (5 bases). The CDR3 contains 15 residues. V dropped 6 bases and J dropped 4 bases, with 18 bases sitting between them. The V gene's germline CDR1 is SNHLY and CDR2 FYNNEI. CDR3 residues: CASRNNTGLAYGYTF. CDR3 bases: TGTGCCAGCAGAAACAATACGGGACTCGCCTATGGCTACACCTTC.

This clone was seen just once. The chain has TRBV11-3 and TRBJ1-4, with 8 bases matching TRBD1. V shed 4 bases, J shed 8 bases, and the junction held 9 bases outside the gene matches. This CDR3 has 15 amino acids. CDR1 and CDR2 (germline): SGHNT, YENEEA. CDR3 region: CASSSQGAGREKLFF. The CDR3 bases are TGTGCCAGCAGCTCCCAGGGGGCAGGACGGGAAAAACTGTTTTTT. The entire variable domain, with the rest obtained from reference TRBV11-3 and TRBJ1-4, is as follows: EAGVVQSPRYKIIEKKQPVAFWCNPISGHNTLYWYLQNLGQGPELLIRYENEEAVDDSQLPKDRFSAERLKGVDSTLKIQPAELGDSAVYLCASSSQGAGREKLFFGSGTQLSVL.

The CDR3 nucleotides read TGTGCCAGCAGCCAAAACAGTCAGCCCCAGCATTTT. Protein product: CASSQNSQPQHF. V is TRBV3-1 (or the pseudogene TRBV3-2) and J is TRBJ1-5; D gene unclear. The CDR3 has 12 amino acids. Germline loops: CDR1 LGHDT, CDR2 YNNKEL (reference sequence). The V and J ends lost 2 bases and 6 bases respectively, with 5 bases between them.

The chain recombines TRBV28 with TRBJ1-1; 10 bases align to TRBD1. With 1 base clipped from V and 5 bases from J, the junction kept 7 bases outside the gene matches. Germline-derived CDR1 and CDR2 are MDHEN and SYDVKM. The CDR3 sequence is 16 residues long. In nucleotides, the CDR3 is TGTGCCAGCAGTTTATCCCGGGACAGGGGAGGTACTGAAGCTTTCTTT. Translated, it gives CASSLSRDRGGTEAFF. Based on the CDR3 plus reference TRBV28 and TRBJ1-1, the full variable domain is DVKVTQSSRYLVKRTGEKVFLECVQDMDHENMFWYRQDPGLGLRLIYFSYDVKMKEKGDIPEGYSVSREKKERFSLILESASTNQTSMYLCASSLSRDRGGTEAFFGQGTRLTVV.

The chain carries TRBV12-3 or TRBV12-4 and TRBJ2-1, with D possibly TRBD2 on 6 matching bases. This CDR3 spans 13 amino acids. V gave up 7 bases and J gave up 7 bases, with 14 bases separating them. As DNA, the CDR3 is TGTGCCAGCACAACGAGACTAGGGAATGAGCAGTTCTTC. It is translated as CASTTRLGNEQFF.

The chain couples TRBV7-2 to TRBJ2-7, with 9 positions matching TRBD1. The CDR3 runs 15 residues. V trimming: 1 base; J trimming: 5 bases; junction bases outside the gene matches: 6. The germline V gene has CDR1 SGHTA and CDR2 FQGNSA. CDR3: CASSLVGTGTHEQYF. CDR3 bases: TGTGCCAGCAGCTTAGTTGGGACAGGGACGCACGAGCAGTACTTC.

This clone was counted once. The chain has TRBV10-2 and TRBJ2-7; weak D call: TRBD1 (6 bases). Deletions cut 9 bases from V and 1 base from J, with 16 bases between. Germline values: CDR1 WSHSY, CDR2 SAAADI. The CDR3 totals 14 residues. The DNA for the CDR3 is TGCGCCAGTCATGACAGGTCCCCTTCCTACGAGCAGTACTTC. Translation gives CASHDRSPSYEQYF.

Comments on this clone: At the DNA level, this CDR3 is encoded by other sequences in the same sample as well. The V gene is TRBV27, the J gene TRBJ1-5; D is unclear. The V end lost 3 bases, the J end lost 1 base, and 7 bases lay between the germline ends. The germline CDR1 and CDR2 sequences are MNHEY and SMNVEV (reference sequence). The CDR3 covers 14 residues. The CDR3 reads CASSLGRSNQPQHF. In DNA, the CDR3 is TGTGCCAGCAGTTTGGGCAGGAGCAATCAGCCCCAGCATTTT.

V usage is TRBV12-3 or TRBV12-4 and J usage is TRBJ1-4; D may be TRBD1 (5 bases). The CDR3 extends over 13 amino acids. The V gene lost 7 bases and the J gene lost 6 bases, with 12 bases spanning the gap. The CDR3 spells CASTYDRYEKLFF. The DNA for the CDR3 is TGTGCCAGCACTTACGACAGATATGAAAAACTGTTTTTT.

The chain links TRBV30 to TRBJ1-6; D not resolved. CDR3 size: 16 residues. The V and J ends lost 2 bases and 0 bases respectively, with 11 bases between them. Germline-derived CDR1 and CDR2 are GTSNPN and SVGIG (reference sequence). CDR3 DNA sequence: TGTGCCTGGAGTAAAATAGAAAGCTCCTATAATTCACCCCTCCACTTT. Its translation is CAWSKIESSYNSPLHF. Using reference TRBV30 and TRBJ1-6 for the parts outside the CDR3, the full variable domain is SQTIHQWPATLVQPVGSPLSLECTVEGTSNPNLYWYRQAAGRGLQLLFYSVGIGQISSEVPQNLSASRPQDRQFILSSKKLLLSDSGFYLCAWSKIESSYNSPLHFGNGTRLTVT.

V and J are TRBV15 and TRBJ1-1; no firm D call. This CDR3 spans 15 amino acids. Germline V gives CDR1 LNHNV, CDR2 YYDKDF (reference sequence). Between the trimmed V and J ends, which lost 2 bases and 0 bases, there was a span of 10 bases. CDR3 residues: CATSRSERMNTEAFF. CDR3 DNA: TGTGCCACCAGCAGATCGGAGAGGATGAACACTGAAGCTTTCTTT.

DNA for the CDR3: TGCAGTGCTAGTCGGGGACAGGGGTTTGGAAGTGGCAATCAGCCCCAGCATTTT. Translation: CSASRGQGFGSGNQPQHF. The chain links TRBV20-1 to TRBJ1-5; 10 bases line up with TRBD1. Germline V lookup: CDR1 DFQATT, CDR2 SNEGSKA (reference sequence). The CDR3 is made up of 18 amino acids. J lost 2 bases, V lost 3 bases, and 13 bases had no gene match.

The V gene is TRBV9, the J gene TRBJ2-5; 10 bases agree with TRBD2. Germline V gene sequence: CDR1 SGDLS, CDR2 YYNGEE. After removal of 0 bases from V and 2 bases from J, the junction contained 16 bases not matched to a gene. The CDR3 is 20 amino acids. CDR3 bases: TGTGCCAGCAGCGTAGGAGGGTATGTTTCGACTAGCGGGCTTCAAGAGACCCAGTACTTC. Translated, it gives CASSVGGYVSTSGLQETQYF.

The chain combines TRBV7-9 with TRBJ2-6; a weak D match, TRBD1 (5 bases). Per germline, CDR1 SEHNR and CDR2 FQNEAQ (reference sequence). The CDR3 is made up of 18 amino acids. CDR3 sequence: CAKATVSRNPSGANVLTF. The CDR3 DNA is TGTGCGAAAGCGACAGTAAGCCGTAACCCATCTGGGGCCAACGTCCTGACTTTC.

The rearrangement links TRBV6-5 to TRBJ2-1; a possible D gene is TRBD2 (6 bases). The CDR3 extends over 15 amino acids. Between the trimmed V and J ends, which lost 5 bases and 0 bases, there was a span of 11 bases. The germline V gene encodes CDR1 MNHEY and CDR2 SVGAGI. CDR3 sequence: CASSRDWSSYNEQFF. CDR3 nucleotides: TGTGCCAGCAGTCGGGACTGGAGCTCCTACAATGAGCAGTTCTTC.

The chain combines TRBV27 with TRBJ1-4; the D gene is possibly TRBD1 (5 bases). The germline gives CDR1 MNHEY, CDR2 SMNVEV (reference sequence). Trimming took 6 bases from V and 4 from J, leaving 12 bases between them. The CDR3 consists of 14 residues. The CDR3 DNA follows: TGTGCCAGCAGGCTATCCGGGGGTAATGAAAAACTGTTTTTT. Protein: CASRLSGGNEKLFF.

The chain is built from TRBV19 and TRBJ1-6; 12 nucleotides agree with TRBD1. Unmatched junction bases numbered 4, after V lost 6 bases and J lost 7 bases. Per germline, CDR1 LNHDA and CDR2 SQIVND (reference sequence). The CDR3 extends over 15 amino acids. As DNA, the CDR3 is TGTGCCAGTAGACCGGGACAGGGGGCAAATTCACCCCTCCACTTT. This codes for CASRPGQGANSPLHF.

The CDR3 protein is CASSQQVLYEQYF. CDR3 DNA: TGTGCCAGCAGCCAACAGGTACTCTACGAGCAGTACTTC. The chain recombines TRBV14 with TRBJ2-7, with D hard to call. V shed 2 bases and J shed 3 bases, with 8 bases lying between them. Germline V CDR1 and CDR2: SGHDN, FVKESK. The CDR3 length is 13 residues. Full variable domain (rest looked up from reference TRBV14 and TRBJ2-7): EAGVTQFPSHSVIEKGQTVTLRCDPISGHDNLYWYRRVMGKEIKFLLHFVKESKQDESGMPNNRFLAERTGGTYSTLKVQPAELEDSGVYFCASSQQVLYEQYFGPGTRLTVT.

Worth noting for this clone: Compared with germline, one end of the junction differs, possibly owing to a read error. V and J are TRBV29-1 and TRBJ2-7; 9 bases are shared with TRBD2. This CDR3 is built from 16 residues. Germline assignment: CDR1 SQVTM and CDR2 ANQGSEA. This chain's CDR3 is CSVEGGWREGSHEQYF. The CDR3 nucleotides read TGCAGCGTTGAAGGAGGATGGCGGGAGGGCTCCCACGAGCAGTACTTC.

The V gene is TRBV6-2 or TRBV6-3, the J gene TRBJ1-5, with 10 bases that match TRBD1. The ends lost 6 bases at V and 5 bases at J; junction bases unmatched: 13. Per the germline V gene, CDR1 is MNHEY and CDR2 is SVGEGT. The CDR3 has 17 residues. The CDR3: CASSPYPGQGDHQPQHF. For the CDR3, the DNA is TGTGCCAGCAGCCCTTACCCTGGACAGGGGGATCATCAGCCCCAGCATTTT.

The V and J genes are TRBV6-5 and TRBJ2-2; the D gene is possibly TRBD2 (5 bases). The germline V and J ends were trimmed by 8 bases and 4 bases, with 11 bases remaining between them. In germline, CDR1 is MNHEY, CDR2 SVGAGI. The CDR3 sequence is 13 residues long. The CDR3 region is CASQLEGTGELFF. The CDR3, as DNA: TGTGCCAGCCAACTAGAGGGCACCGGGGAGCTGTTTTTT.

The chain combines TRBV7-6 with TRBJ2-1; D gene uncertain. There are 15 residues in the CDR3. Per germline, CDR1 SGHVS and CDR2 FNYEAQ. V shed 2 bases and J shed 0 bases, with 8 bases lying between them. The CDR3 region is CASSLYPSSYNEQFF. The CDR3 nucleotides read TGTGCCAGCAGCTTATATCCCAGCTCCTACAATGAGCAGTTCTTC.

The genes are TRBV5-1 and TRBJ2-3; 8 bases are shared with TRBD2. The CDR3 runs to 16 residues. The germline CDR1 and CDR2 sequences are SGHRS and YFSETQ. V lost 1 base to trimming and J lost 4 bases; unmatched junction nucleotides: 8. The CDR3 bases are TGCGCCAGCAGCTTGTTTCCAGCGGGAGACGCAGATACGCAGTATTTT. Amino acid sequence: CASSLFPAGDADTQYF.

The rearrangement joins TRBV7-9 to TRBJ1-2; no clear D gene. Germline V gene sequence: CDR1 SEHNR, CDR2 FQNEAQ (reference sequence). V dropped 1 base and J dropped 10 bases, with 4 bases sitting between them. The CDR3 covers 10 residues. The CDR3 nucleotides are TGTGCCAGCAGCTTAGTCCTCTACACCTTC. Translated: CASSLVLYTF.

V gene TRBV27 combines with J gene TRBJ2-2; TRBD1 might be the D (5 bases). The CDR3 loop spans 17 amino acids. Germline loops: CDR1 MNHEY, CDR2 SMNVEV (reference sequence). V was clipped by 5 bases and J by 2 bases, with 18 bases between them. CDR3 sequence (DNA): TGTGCCAGCAGTCCCCTGGACAAAATAGTTAACACCGGGGAGCTGTTTTTT. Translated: CASSPLDKIVNTGELFF.

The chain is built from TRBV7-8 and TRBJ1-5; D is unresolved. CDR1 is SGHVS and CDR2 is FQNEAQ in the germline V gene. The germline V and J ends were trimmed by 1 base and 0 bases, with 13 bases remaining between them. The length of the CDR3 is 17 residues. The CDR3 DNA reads TGTGCCAGCAGCTTAGTCGGAGGGCGCCTTAGCAATCAGCCCCAGCATTTT. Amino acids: CASSLVGGRLSNQPQHF.

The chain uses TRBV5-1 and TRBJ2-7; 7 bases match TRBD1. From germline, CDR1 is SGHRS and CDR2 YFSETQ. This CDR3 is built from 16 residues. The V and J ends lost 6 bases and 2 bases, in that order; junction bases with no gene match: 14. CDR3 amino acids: CASTPRDSRRTYEQYF. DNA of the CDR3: TGCGCCAGCACCCCGAGGGACAGTCGGCGAACCTACGAGCAGTACTTC.